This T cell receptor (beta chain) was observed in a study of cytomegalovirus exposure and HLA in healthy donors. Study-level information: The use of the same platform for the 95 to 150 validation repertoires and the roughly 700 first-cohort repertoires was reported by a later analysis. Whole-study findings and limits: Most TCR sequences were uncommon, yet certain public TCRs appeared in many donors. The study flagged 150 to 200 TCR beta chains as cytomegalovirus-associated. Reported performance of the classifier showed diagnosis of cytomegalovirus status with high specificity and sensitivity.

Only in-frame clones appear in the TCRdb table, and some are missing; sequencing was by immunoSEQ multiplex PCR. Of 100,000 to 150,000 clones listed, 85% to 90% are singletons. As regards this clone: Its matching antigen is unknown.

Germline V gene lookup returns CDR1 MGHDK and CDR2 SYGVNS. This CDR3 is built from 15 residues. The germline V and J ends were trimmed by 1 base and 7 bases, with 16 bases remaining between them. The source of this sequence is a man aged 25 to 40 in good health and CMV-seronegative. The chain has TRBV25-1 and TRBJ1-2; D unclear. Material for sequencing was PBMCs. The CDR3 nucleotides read TGTGCCAGCAGTGAATTGGATGCGGGGAGGGCTGGCTACACCTTC. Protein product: CASSELDAGRAGYTF.